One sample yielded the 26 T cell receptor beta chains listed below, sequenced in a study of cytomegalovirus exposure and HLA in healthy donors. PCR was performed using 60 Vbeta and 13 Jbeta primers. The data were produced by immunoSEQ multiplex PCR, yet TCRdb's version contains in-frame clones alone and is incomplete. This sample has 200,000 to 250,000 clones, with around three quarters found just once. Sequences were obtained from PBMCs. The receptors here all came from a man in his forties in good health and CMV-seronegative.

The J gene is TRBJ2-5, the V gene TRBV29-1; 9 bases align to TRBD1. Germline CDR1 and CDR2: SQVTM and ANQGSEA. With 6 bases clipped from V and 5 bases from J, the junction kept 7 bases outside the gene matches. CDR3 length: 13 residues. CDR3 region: CSVPGTGWETQYF. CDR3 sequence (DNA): TGCAGCGTGCCCGGGACAGGGTGGGAGACCCAGTACTTC.

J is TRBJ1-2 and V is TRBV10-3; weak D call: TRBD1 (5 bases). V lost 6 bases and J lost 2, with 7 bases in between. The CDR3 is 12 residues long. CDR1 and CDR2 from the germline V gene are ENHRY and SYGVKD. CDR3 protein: CAIRGGNYGYTF. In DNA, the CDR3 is TGTGCCATCAGGGGGGGGAACTATGGCTACACCTTC.

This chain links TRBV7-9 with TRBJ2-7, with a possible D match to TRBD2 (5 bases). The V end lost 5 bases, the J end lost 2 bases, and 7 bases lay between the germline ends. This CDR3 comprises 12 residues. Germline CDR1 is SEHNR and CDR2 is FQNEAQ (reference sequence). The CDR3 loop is CASSTGAYEQYF. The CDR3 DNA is TGTGCCAGCAGCACCGGGGCCTACGAGCAGTACTTC.

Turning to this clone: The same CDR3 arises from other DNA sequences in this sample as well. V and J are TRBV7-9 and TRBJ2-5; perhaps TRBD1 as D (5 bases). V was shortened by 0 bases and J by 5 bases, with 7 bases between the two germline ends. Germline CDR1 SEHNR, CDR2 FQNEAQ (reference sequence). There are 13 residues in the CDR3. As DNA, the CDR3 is TGTGCCAGCAGCTTAGCAGGGGTGGAGACCCAGTACTTC. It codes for CASSLAGVETQYF.

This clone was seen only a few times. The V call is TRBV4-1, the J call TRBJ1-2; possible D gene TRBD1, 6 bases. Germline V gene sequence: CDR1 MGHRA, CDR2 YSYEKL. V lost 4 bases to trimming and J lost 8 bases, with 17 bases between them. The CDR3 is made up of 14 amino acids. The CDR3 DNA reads TGCGCCAGCAGCCCGGGACAAGTCGTCGGAGGCTACACCTTC. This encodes CASSPGQVVGGYTF.

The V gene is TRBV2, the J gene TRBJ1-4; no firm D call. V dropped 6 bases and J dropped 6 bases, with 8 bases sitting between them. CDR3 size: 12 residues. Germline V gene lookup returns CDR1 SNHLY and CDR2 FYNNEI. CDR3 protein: CASRLRDEKLFF. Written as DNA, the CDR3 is TGTGCCAGCAGATTGAGGGATGAAAAACTGTTTTTT.

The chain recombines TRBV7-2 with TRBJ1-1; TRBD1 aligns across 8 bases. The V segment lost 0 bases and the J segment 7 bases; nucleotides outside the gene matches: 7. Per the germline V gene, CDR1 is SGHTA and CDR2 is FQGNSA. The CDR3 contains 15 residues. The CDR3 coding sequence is TGTGCCAGCAGCTTAGCTACAGGGGGGTCCGGTGAAGCTTTCTTT. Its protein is CASSLATGGSGEAFF.

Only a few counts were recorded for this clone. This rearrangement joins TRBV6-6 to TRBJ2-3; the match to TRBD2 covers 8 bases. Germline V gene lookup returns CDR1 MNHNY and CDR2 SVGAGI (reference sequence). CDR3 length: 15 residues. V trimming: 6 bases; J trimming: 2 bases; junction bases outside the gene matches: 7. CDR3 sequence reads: CASSATSGSTDTQYF. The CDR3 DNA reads TGTGCCAGCAGCGCAACTAGCGGCTCCACAGATACGCAGTATTTT.

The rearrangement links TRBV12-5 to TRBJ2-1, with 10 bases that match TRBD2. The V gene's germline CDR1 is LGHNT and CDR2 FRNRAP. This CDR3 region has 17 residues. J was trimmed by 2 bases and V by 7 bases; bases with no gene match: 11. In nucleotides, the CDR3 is TGTGCTAGTGCCAGTAGCGGGGGGCCGGGCCCCTACAATGAGCAGTTCTTC. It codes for CASASSGGPGPYNEQFF.

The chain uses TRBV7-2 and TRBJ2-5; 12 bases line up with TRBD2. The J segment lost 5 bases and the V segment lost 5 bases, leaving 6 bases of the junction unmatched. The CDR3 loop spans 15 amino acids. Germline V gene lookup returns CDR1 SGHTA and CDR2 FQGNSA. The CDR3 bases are TGTGCCAGCAGCCAACTAGCGGGGGGCGGGGAGACCCAGTACTTC. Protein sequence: CASSQLAGGGETQYF.

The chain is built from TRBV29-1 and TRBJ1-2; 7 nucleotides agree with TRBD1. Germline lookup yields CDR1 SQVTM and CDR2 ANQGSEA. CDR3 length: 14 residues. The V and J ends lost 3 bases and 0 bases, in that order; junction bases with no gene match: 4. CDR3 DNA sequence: TGCAGCGTTGATGGGACAGCTACTAACTATGGCTACACCTTC. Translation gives CSVDGTATNYGYTF.

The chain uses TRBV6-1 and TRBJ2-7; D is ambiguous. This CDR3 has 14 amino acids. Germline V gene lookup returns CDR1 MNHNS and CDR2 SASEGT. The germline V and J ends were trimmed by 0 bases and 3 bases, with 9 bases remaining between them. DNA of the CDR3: TGTGCCAGCAGTGAAGCGGGCCCCAACTACGAGCAGTACTTC. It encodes CASSEAGPNYEQYF.

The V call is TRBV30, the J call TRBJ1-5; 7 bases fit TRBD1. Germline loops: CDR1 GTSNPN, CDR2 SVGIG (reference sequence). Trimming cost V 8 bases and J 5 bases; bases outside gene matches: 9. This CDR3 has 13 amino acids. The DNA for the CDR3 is TGTGCCCTAGGGGGTAGGGGGCATCAGCCCCAGCATTTT. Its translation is CALGGRGHQPQHF. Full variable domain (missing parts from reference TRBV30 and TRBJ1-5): SQTIHQWPATLVQPVGSPLSLECTVEGTSNPNLYWYRQAAGRGLQLLFYSVGIGQISSEVPQNLSASRPQDRQFILSSKKLLLSDSGFYLCALGGRGHQPQHFGDGTRLSIL.

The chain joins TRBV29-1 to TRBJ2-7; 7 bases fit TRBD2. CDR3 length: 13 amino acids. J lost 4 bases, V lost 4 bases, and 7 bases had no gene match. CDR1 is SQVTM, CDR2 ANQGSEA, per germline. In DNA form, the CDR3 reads TGCAGCGTTGGTGCAGGGAGGGGATACGAGCAGTACTTC. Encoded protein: CSVGAGRGYEQYF.

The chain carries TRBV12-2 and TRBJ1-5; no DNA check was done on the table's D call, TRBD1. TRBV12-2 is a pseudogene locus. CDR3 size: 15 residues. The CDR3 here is CASRLVDRGSQPQHF. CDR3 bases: TGTGCAAGTCGCTTAGTTGACAGGGGAAGTCAGCCCCAGCATTTT.

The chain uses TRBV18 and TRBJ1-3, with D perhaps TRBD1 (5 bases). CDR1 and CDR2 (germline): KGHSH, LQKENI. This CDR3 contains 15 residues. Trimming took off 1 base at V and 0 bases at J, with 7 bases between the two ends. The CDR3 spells CASSPQGNSGNTIYF. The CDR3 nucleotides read TGTGCCAGCTCACCACAGGGGAACTCTGGAAACACCATATATTTT.

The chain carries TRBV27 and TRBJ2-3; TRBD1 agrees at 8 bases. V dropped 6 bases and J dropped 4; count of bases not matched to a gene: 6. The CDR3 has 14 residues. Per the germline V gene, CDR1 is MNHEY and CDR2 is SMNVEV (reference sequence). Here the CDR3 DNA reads TGTGCCAGCAGCAGGGCAGGGGGCGCAGATACGCAGTATTTT. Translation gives CASSRAGGADTQYF.

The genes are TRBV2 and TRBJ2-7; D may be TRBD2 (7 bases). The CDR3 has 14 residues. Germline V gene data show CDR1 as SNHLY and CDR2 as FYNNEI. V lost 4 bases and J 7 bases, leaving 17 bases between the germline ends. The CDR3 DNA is TGTGCCAGCAGTGTCTTCGCAGGGGAGGGTGAGCAGTACTTC. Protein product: CASSVFAGEGEQYF.

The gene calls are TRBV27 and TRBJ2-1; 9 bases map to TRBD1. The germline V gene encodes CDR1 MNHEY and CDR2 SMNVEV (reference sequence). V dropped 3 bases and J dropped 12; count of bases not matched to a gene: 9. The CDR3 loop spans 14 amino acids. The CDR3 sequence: CASSFGTGTFGQFF. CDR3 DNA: TGTGCCAGCAGTTTCGGGACAGGGACGTTTGGGCAGTTCTTC.

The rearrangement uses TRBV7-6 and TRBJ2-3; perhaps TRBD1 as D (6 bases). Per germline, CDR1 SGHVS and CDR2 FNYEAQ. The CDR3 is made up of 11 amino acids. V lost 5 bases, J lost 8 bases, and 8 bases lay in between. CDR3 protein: CASSPGVTQYF. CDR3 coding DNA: TGTGCCAGCAGCCCAGGGGTTACGCAGTATTTT.

CDR3 sequence: CASSPSGGMEQYF. CDR3 nucleotides: TGTGCCAGCTCACCTAGCGGGGGGATGGAGCAGTACTTC. The chain uses TRBV18 and TRBJ2-7; 10 bases are a match to TRBD2. J lost 7 bases, V lost 3 bases, and 3 bases had no gene match. CDR1 KGHSH and CDR2 LQKENI come from the germline V gene. The CDR3 has 13 residues.

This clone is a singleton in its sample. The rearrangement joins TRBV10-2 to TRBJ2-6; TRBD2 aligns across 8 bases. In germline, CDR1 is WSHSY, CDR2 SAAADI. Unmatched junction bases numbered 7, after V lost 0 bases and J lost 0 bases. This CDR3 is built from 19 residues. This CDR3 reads CASSESAGGIGSGANVLTF. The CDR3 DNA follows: TGCGCCAGCAGTGAGTCGGCGGGGGGTATAGGCTCTGGGGCCAACGTCCTGACTTTC.

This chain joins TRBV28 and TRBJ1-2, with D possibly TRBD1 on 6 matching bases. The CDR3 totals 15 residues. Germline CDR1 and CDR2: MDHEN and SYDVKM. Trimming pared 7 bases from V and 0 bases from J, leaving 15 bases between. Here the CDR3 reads CASMDSAQPNYGYTF. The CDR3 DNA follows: TGTGCCAGCATGGACAGTGCCCAACCTAACTATGGCTACACCTTC.

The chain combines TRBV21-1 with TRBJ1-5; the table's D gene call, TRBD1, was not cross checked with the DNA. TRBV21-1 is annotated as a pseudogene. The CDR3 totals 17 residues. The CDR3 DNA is TGTGCCAGCAGCATCTCCGGGACAGGGGTTAGCAATCAGCCCCAGCATTTT. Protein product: CASSISGTGVSNQPQHF.

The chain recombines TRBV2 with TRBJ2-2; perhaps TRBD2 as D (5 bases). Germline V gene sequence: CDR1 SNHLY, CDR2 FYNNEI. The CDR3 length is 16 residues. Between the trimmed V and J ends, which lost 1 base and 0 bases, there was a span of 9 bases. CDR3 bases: TGTGCCAGCAGTGAAGTTAGCGCCTCGAACACCGGGGAGCTGTTTTTT. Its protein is CASSEVSASNTGELFF.

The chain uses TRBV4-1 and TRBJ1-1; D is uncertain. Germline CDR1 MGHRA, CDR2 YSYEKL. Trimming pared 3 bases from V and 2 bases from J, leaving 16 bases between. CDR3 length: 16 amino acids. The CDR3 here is CASSQIGLRINTEAFF. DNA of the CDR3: TGCGCCAGCAGCCAGATTGGACTGAGAATAAACACTGAAGCTTTCTTT.